What follows is one TCR beta chain and its context. The antigen remains unidentified. The same CDR3 can be traced to other DNA sequences in this sample. The sample comes from a study of cytomegalovirus exposure and HLA in healthy donors. This CDR3 has 13 amino acids. Germline assignment: CDR1 SGDLS and CDR2 YYNGEE. Between the trimmed V and J ends, which lost 1 base and 2 bases, there was a span of 6 bases. The primer mix had 60 Vbeta and 13 Jbeta primers. Method: immunoSEQ multiplex PCR; TCRdb's copy keeps in-frame clones and lacks some. The sample yields roughly 120,000 clones, around 69% seen once. Study-wide results and caveats: TCR beta chain V- and J-gene trimming was linked, in a later analysis, to a missense variant in DCLRE1C. Some TCR beta chains (more than 150 of them) were listed as cytomegalovirus-associated.

The chain links TRBV9 to TRBJ2-5; D perhaps matches TRBD2 (5 bases). The sequence was obtained from a man aged 50 or older in good health and CMV-seropositive. Input material: PBMCs. The DNA for the CDR3 is TGTGCCAGCAGCGTACGGGGACAAGAGACCCAGTACTTC. This translates into CASSVRGQETQYF.